These T cell receptor beta chains were read from a single sample in a study of monozygotic twins with inflammatory bowel disease. TCRdb re-called the 5' RACE reads; one entry per CDR3 protein, DNA not given. This sample carries under 130,000 distinct CDR3 sequences, with under 2.5% going to the ten biggest clones. Sequenced sample: blood. These receptors were taken from a human donor with ulcerative colitis or Crohn's disease, or a healthy co-twin of an affected twin (not recorded which). The CDR3 runs from the conserved cysteine through the conserved F or W.

cdr3_aa	cdr3_length	j_call	v_call
CASSEGGATNEKLFF	15	TRBJ1-4	TRBV2
CATTRRGQGANEQFF	15	TRBJ2-1	TRBV15
CASSLGELDTQYF	13	TRBJ2-3	TRBV11-2
CASSPGQVNTGELFF	15	TRBJ2-2	TRBV5-4
CASSLSGGTREQYF	14	TRBJ2-7	TRBV5-1
CASSPPLYPASGGSYNEQFF	20	TRBJ2-1	TRBV9
CASSFAGVRAYEQYF	15	TRBJ2-7	TRBV27
CATSDLGLAGGSDTQYF	17	TRBJ2-3	TRBV24-1
CASSRALAGRKTQYF	15	TRBJ2-5	TRBV3-1
CASSVSGSRSAGSNEKLFF	19	TRBJ1-4	TRBV9
CASSLGLEQFF	11	TRBJ2-1	TRBV27
CASSLSGRDYGYTF	14	TRBJ1-2	TRBV7-8
CAWSVSGAKVSYEQYF	16	TRBJ2-7	TRBV30
CASSFTDSTDTQYF	14	TRBJ2-3	TRBV5-1
CASSLRAQGPQHF	13	TRBJ1-5	TRBV5-6
CASSLNNEQFF	11	TRBJ2-1	TRBV5-4
CASSLRGTQYF	11	TRBJ2-5	TRBV7-2
CASSLSAGMTGNTIYF	16	TRBJ1-3	TRBV27
CASSIQGRGETQYF	14	TRBJ2-5	TRBV9
CASSQELVTYEQYF	14	TRBJ2-7	TRBV4-3
CASSYRLKTEDTQYF	15	TRBJ2-3	TRBV6-2/TRBV6-3
CASSPPRGLGEQYF	14	TRBJ2-7	TRBV18
CASTKGQGRFDEQFF	15	TRBJ2-1	TRBV9
CASRLLGVYNEQFF	14	TRBJ2-1	TRBV6-5
CASSSAGGRMREAFF	15	TRBJ1-1	TRBV4-1
CASRVSTLGGQLNTEAFF	18	TRBJ1-1	TRBV12-3/TRBV12-4
CASSLEVGELFF	12	TRBJ2-2	TRBV5-5
CASSQRPGETQYF	13	TRBJ2-5	TRBV7-9
CASARGLSYEQYF	13	TRBJ2-7	TRBV5-1